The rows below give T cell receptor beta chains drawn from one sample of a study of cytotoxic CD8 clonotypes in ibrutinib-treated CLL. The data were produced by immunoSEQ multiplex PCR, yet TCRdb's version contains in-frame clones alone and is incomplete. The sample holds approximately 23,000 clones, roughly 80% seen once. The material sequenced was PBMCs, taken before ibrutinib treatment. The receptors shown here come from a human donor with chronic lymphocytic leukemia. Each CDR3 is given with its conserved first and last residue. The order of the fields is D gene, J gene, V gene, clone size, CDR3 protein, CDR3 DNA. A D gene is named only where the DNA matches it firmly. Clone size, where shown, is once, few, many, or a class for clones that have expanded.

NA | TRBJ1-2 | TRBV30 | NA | CAWSPRGNYGYTF | TGTGCCTGGAGCCCCCGGGGGAACTATGGCTACACCTTC
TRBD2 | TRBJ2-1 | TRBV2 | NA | CASIQTGLAGGSRSSYNEQFF | TGTGCCAGCATTCAAACGGGACTAGCGGGGGGGTCCCGGAGCTCCTACAATGAGCAGTTCTTC
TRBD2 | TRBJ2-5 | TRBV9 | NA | CASSETGTSGQETQYF | TGTGCCAGCAGCGAGACTGGGACTAGCGGGCAAGAGACCCAGTACTTC
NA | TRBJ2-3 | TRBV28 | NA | CASSIVGGTRDTQYF | TGTGCCAGCAGTATTGTGGGCGGAACCAGAGATACGCAGTATTTT
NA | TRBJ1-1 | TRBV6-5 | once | CASSKVGATEAFF | TGTGCCAGCAGCAAGGTCGGAGCCACTGAAGCTTTCTTT
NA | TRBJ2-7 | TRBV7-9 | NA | CASSLTGGTAEQYF | TGTGCCAGCAGCCTCACCGGAGGTACCGCCGAGCAGTACTTC
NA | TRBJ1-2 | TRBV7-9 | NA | CASAAGVSNYGYTF | TGTGCCAGCGCAGCGGGGGTCTCTAACTATGGCTACACCTTC
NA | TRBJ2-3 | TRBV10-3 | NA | CAISLGGADTQYF | TGTGCCATCAGTTTAGGGGGGGCAGATACGCAGTATTTT
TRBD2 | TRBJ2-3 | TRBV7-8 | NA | CASSFGLADFSTDTQYF | TGTGCCAGCAGCTTCGGCCTAGCGGACTTTAGCACAGATACGCAGTATTTT
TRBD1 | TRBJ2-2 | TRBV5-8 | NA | CASSFTHGTANTGELFF | TGTGCCAGCAGCTTCACCCACGGGACAGCGAACACCGGGGAGCTGTTTTTT
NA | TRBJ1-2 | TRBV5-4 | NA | CASSRRDRGLSYGYTF | TGTGCCAGCAGTCGTCGAGACAGAGGGCTCAGCTATGGCTACACCTTC
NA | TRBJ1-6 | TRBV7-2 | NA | CASSRTWNSPLHF | TGTGCCAGCAGCCGAACATGGAATTCACCCCTCCACTTT
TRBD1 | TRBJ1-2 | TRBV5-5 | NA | CASSGATRGALGYTF | TGTGCCAGCAGCGGGGCGACCAGGGGGGCGCTTGGCTACACCTTC
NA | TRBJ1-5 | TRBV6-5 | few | CASRQNRAGQPQHF | TGTGCCAGCAGACAAAACAGGGCCGGTCAGCCCCAGCATTTT
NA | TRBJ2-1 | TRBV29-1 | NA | CSLKSYNEQFF | TGCAGCCTCAAATCCTACAATGAGCAGTTCTTC
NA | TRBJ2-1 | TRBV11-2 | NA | CASSNRGPYEQFF | TGTGCCAGCAGCAACCGGGGACCTTATGAGCAGTTCTTC
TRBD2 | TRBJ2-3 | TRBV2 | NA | CASRPGTSGPDTQYF | TGTGCCAGCAGACCCGGGACTAGCGGTCCAGATACGCAGTATTTT
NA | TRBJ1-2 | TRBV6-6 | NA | CASSRDTSSNYGYTF | TGTGCCAGCAGTCGGGACACCTCTTCTAACTATGGCTACACCTTC
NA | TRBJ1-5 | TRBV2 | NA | CASGEPGGSNQPQHF | TGTGCCAGCGGGGAGCCAGGCGGGAGCAATCAGCCCCAGCATTTT
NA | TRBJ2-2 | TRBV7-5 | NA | CVRSFVDGHVTGELFF | TGTGTCAGAAGCTTCGTGGACGGACATGTCACCGGGGAGCTGTTTTTT
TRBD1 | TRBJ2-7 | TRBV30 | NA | CAWTRGQGGPYEQYF | TGTGCCTGGACCAGGGGACAGGGAGGCCCCTACGAGCAGTACTTC
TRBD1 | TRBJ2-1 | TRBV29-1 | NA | CSVGGYGQAYNEQFF | TGCAGCGTTGGTGGGTACGGACAGGCGTACAATGAGCAGTTCTTC
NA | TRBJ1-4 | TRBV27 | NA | CASSSWTREEKLFF | TGTGCCAGCAGTTCCTGGACCCGGGAGGAAAAACTGTTTTTT
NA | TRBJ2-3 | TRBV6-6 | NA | CASSYRRTHTDTQYF | TGTGCCAGCAGTTACCGACGGACCCACACAGATACGCAGTATTTT